Listed below are T cell receptor beta chains from one sample, sequenced in a study of T-cell reconstitution after alpha-beta-depleted transplantation in children. Using its own MiXCR run on the PCR reads, TCRdb lists one record per CDR3 protein. Among a few hundred thousand distinct CDR3 sequences listed, roughly a tenth were seen once. Sequenced here: PBMCs from the stem cell graft donor, sampled from the stem cell graft. These receptor sequences come from a human donor who donated a stem cell graft to a child with SCID. CDR3s include the opening cysteine and the closing phenylalanine or tryptophan. A row's size may be missing; if present it is once, few, many or a size class.

clone_size | cdr3_length | v_call | cdr3_aa
NA | 13 | TRBV30 | CAWSPNIGNTIYF
many | 14 | TRBV20-1 | CSAVERGPRSEQFF
many | 13 | TRBV5-1 | CASSDLDGAEAFF
many | 15 | TRBV7-2 | CASSYGQTLKETQYF
many | 14 | TRBV7-2 | CASSLDAGNQPQHF
NA | 15 | TRBV5-6 | CASSRDRALTDTLYF
many | 14 | TRBV18 | CASSPRRENTEAFF
NA | 18 | TRBV11-1 | CASSLAGLAVLGGETQYF
many | 16 | TRBV15 | CATSKGSGQGLNEQFF
many | 14 | TRBV6-5 | CASSYSEGNYGYTF
few | 14 | TRBV5-1 | CASSLRDFQETQYF
many | 17 | TRBV27 | CASSLSSWGTGFYEQYF